A single sample is the source of the 17 T cell receptor beta chains below, sequenced in a study of cytomegalovirus exposure and HLA in healthy donors. This PCR relied on a set of 60 Vbeta primers and 13 Jbeta primers. This table comes from immunoSEQ multiplex PCR, and its TCRdb copy is limited to in-frame clones, with some not included. The data show 90,000 to 110,000 clones, with over 75% seen just once and 8.5% to 10% held by the top ten. The material sequenced was PBMCs. The origin of the receptors is a woman in her forties in good health and CMV-seropositive.

This clone was observed once. The chain employs TRBV5-1 and TRBJ1-6; 10 positions agree with TRBD1. CDR1 and CDR2 (germline): SGHRS, YFSETQ. With V trimmed by 0 bases and J by 8 bases, 5 bases remained unmatched. The CDR3 runs to 16 residues. The CDR3 DNA sequence: TGCGCCAGCAGCTTGGGGGACAGGGGCCCCTATTCACCCCTCCACTTT. Translating it yields CASSLGDRGPYSPLHF. The full variable domain, in which reference TRBV5-1 and TRBJ1-6 provide the parts outside the CDR3, is KAGVTQTPRYLIKTRGQQVTLSCSPISGHRSVSWYQQTPGQGLQFLFEYFSETQRNKGNFPGRFSGRQFSNSRSEMNVSTLELGDSALYLCASSLGDRGPYSPLHFGNGTRLTVT.

In its sample, this clone was seen once. Other DNA sequences from this sample encode an identical CDR3 as well. The V call is TRBV5-1, the J call TRBJ2-3, with TRBD1 matching over 7 bases. The CDR3 contains 18 residues. The germline gives CDR1 SGHRS, CDR2 YFSETQ. The ends lost 1 base at V and 1 base at J; junction bases unmatched: 12. The CDR3 DNA sequence: TGCGCCAGCAGCTTGAGGGGGCTACAACTCGCCCGCACAGATACGCAGTATTTT. The encoded protein is CASSLRGLQLARTDTQYF.

This clone was observed a few times. The chain's CDR3 is CASRPRRSIYNEQFF. CDR3 nucleotides: TGTGCCAGCAGACCGCGGCGGTCGATCTACAATGAGCAGTTCTTC. The chain uses TRBV7-2 and TRBJ2-1; D remains ambiguous. The CDR3 runs to 15 residues. From germline, CDR1 is SGHTA and CDR2 FQGNSA. V was shortened by 6 bases and J by 3 bases, with 15 bases between the two germline ends.

There are a few counts of this clone. The chain carries TRBV7-2 and TRBJ2-7; D may be TRBD2 (5 bases). V was cut by 2 bases and J by 0 bases, with 11 bases left in between. In germline, CDR1 is SGHTA, CDR2 FQGNSA. The CDR3 sequence is 15 residues long. The CDR3 sequence: CASSLFLGSSYEQYF. CDR3 coding DNA: TGTGCCAGCAGCTTATTTTTGGGGAGCTCCTACGAGCAGTACTTC.

The chain employs TRBV5-5 and TRBJ1-2; the D is unclear. This CDR3 contains 17 residues. Trimming pared 0 bases from V and 4 bases from J, leaving 19 bases between. Looked up from germline, CDR1 is SGHKS and CDR2 is YYEKEE (reference sequence). CDR3 loop: CASSLDSGLGNAYGYTF. The CDR3 nucleotides read TGTGCCAGCAGCTTGGATTCGGGGTTAGGGAACGCCTATGGCTACACCTTC. Variable domain in full (rest from reference TRBV5-5 and TRBJ1-2): DAGVTQSPTHLIKTRGQQVTLRCSPISGHKSVSWYQQVLGQGPQFIFQYYEKEERGRGNFPDRFSARQFPNYSSELNVNALLLGDSALYLCASSLDSGLGNAYGYTFGSGTRLTVV.

V gene TRBV19 combines with J gene TRBJ1-3; 8 nucleotides match TRBD1. The CDR3 is 16 amino acids. After removal of 9 bases from V and 0 bases from J, the junction contained 10 bases not matched to a gene. CDR1 is LNHDA and CDR2 is SQIVND in the germline V gene (reference sequence). The CDR3 spells CASKQGEGSSGNTIYF. CDR3 bases: TGTGCCAGCAAACAGGGGGAGGGGTCCTCTGGAAACACCATATATTTT.

J is TRBJ1-1 and V is TRBV28, with 7 bases matching TRBD1. The CDR3 consists of 13 residues. J was trimmed by 5 bases and V by 6 bases; bases with no gene match: 6. Per germline, CDR1 MDHEN and CDR2 SYDVKM. In DNA form, the CDR3 reads TGTGCCAGCAGGCCGGGACAGAGGACTGAAGCTTTCTTT. Protein: CASRPGQRTEAFF.

This clone was seen more than once but under ten times. V usage is TRBV13 and J usage is TRBJ1-2; tentatively, D is TRBD1 (5 bases). V was shortened by 4 bases and J by 8 bases, with 17 bases between the two germline ends. Germline V gene sequence: CDR1 PRHDT, CDR2 FYEKMQ (reference sequence). CDR3 length equals 14 residues. The CDR3 loop is CASSSWGTADGYTF. The CDR3, as DNA: TGTGCCAGCAGCTCGTGGGGCACGGCGGACGGCTACACCTTC.

This sequence joins TRBV28 and TRBJ2-6, with a tentative D call TRBD2 (5 bases). The CDR3 loop spans 17 amino acids. Trimming left V 6 bases short and J 0 bases short, with 15 bases between. The germline gives CDR1 MDHEN, CDR2 SYDVKM. CDR3 in DNA: TGTGCCAGCAGCGGATCCGGGATGCCCTCTGGGGCCAACGTCCTGACTTTC. It encodes CASSGSGMPSGANVLTF.

The chain employs TRBV2 and TRBJ1-1; a possible D gene is TRBD1 (5 bases). Per germline, CDR1 SNHLY and CDR2 FYNNEI. The CDR3 has 13 amino acids. Trimming removed 4 bases from V and 0 bases from J, with 6 bases in between. CDR3 DNA sequence: TGTGCCAGCAGTGGACAGCTGAACACTGAAGCTTTCTTT. The encoded protein is CASSGQLNTEAFF.

This clone was detected once. V usage is TRBV5-1 and J usage is TRBJ2-1, with D perhaps TRBD2 (6 bases). CDR3 length equals 15 residues. V was pared by 3 bases and J by 5 bases, with 15 bases between. The germline V gene has CDR1 SGHRS and CDR2 YFSETQ. CDR3 amino acids: CASSWRGFTDNEQFF. For the CDR3, the DNA is TGCGCCAGCAGCTGGAGGGGATTCACAGACAATGAGCAGTTCTTC.

This chain uses TRBV5-5 with TRBJ2-1; 8 bases agree with TRBD2. This CDR3 is built from 14 residues. The germline CDR1 and CDR2 sequences are SGHKS and YYEKEE (reference sequence). The V gene end was trimmed by 0 bases and the J gene end by 13 bases; junction bases not matched to a gene: 9. CDR3 bases: TGTGCCAGCAGCTTGGCGGGGCTAGCGGGTGACCAGTTCTTC. It translates to CASSLAGLAGDQFF.

The V and J genes are TRBV5-1 and TRBJ1-5, with 7 bases fitting TRBD1. Germline V gives CDR1 SGHRS, CDR2 YFSETQ. V was clipped by 2 bases and J by 6 bases; unmatched bases: 11. This CDR3 has 16 amino acids. CDR3 nucleotides: TGCGCCAGCAGCTTACCCGACAGGGTTAGTGGTCAGCCCCAGCATTTT. Protein sequence: CASSLPDRVSGQPQHF. The variable domain in full, completed from reference TRBV5-1 and TRBJ1-5, reads KAGVTQTPRYLIKTRGQQVTLSCSPISGHRSVSWYQQTPGQGLQFLFEYFSETQRNKGNFPGRFSGRQFSNSRSEMNVSTLELGDSALYLCASSLPDRVSGQPQHFGDGTRLSIL.

The rearrangement uses TRBV6-5 and TRBJ2-5; possibly TRBD1 for D (6 bases). The J call is in doubt because the DNA end fits TRBJ2-7 better. The CDR3 extends over 15 amino acids. Germline CDR1 reads MNHEY; CDR2 reads SVGAGI. CDR3 residues: CASSYSGGGDYEQYF. The CDR3 DNA follows: TGTGCCAGCAGTTACTCAGGGGGTGGTGACTACGAGCAGTACTTC.

This clone was recorded a few times. The chain couples TRBV7-6 to TRBJ1-1; maybe TRBD1 (5 bases). Germline CDR1 and CDR2: SGHVS and FNYEAQ. Trimming shortened V by 5 bases and J by 5 bases, and 18 bases separated the two germline ends. CDR3 length equals 15 residues. CDR3 sequence reads: CASSPIRGKGTEAFF. The DNA of the CDR3 is TGTGCCAGCAGCCCAATAAGGGGAAAGGGGACTGAAGCTTTCTTT.

The V gene is TRBV2, the J gene TRBJ1-5, with a tentative D call TRBD1 (5 bases). The CDR3 covers 13 residues. V was clipped by 5 bases and J by 4 bases, with 9 bases between them. Germline assignment: CDR1 SNHLY and CDR2 FYNNEI. This CDR3 reads CASSRQSNQPQHF. The CDR3, as DNA: TGTGCCAGCAGTAGACAGTCAAATCAGCCCCAGCATTTT.

The chain employs TRBV6-1 and TRBJ1-4, with 10 bases fitting TRBD1. The germline V gene has CDR1 MNHNS and CDR2 SASEGT. V was pared by 3 bases and J by 6 bases, with 7 bases of the junction left unmatched. The CDR3 spans 16 residues. CDR3 sequence (DNA): TGTGCCAGCAGTGAGAGGGATGGGACAGGGGATGAAAAACTGTTTTTT. It is translated as CASSERDGTGDEKLFF.